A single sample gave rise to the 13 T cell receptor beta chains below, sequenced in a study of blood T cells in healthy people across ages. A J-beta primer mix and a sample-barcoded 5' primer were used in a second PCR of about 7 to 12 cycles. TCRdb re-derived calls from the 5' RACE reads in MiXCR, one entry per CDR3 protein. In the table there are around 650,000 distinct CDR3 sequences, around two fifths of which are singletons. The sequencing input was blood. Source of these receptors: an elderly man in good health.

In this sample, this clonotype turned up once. CDR3 sequence (DNA): TGTGCCAGCAGCTTGTTAGCCGGGACAGCCAACAACTATGGCTACACCTTC. Translated: CASSLLAGTANNYGYTF. This chain joins TRBV5-6 and TRBJ1-2; 7 bases align to TRBD1. The CDR3 is 17 residues long. CDR1 and CDR2 (germline): SGHDT, YYEEEE. V shed 1 base and J 2 bases; nucleotides not matched to a gene: 11.

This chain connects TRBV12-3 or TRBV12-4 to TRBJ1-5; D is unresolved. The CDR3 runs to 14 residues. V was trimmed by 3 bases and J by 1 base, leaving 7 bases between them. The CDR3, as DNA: TGTGCCAGCAGTTTGTGGGGAAGCAATCAGCCCCAGCATTTT. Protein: CASSLWGSNQPQHF.

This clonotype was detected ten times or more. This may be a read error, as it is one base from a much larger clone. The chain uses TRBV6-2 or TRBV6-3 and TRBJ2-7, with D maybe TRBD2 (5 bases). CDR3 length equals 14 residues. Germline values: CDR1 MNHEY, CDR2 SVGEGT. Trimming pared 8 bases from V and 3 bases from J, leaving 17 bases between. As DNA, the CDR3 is TGTGCCAGCCGAGGGTCCCGCTCCCTCTACGAGCAGTACTTC. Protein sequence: CASRGSRSLYEQYF.

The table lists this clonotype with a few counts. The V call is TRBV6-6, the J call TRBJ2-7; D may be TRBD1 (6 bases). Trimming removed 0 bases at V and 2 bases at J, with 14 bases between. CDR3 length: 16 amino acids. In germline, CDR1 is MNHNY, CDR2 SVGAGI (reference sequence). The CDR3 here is CASSYSTAGAAYEQYF. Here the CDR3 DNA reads TGTGCCAGCAGTTACTCGACCGCAGGGGCCGCCTACGAGCAGTACTTC.

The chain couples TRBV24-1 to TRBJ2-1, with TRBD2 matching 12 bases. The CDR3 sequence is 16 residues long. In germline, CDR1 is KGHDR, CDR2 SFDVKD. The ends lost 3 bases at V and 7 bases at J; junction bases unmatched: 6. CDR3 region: CATSDPYLAGGNEQFF. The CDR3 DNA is TGTGCCACCAGTGATCCCTACCTAGCGGGAGGGAATGAGCAGTTCTTC.

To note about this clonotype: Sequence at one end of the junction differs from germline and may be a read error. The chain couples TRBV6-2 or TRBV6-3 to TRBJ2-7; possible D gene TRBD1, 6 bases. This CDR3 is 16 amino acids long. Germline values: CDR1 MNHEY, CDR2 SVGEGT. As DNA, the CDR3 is TGTGCCAGCACTCTTACAGGGTCCGTTGAATCCTACGAGCGGTACTTC. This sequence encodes CASTLTGSVESYERYF.

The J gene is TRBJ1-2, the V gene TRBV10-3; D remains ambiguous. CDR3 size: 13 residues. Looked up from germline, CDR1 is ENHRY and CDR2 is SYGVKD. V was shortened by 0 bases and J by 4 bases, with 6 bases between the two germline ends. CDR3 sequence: CAISESGVYGYTF. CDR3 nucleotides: TGTGCCATCAGTGAGTCCGGGGTCTATGGCTACACCTTC.

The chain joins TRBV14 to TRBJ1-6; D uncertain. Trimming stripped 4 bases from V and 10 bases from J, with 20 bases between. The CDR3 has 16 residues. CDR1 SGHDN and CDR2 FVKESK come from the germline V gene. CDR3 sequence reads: CASSPRGISAGSPLHF. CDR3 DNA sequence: TGTGCCAGCAGCCCTCGAGGAATCTCGGCCGGCTCACCCCTCCACTTT.

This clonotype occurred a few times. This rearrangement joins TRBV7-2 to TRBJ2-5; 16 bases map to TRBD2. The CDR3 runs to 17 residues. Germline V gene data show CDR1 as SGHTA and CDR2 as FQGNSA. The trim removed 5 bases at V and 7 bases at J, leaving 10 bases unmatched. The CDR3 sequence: CASSPPGTSGGAATQYF. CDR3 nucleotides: TGTGCCAGCAGCCCACCAGGGACTAGCGGGGGGGCCGCGACCCAGTACTTC.

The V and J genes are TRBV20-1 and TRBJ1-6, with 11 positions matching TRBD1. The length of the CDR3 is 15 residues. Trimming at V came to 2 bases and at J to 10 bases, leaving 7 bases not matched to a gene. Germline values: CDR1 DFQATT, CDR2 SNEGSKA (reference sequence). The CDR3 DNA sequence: TGCAGTGCTAGACCCGGGACAGGGGGTGGGTCACCCCTCCACTTT. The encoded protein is CSARPGTGGGSPLHF.

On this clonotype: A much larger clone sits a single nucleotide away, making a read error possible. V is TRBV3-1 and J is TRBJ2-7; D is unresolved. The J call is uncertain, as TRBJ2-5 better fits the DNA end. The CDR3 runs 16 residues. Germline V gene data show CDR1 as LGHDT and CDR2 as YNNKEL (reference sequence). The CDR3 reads CASNQSTTWIQETQYF. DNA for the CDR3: TGTGCCAGCAACCAATCGACGACCTGGATTCAAGAGACCCAGTACTTC.

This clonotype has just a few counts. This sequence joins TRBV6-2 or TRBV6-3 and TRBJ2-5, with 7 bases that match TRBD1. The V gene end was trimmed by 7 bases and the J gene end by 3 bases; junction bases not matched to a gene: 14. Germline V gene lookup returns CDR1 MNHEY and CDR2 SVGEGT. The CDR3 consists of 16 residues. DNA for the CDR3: TGTGCCAGCACCATCGGACAGGAACATCCGAAAGAGACCCAGTACTTC. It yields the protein CASTIGQEHPKETQYF.

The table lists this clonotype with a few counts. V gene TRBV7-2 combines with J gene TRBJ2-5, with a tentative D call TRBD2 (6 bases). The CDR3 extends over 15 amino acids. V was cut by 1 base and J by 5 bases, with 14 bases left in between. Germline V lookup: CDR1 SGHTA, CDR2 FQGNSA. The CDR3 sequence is CASSLGSAGRETQYF. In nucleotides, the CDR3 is TGTGCCAGCAGCTTAGGGAGTGCGGGGAGGGAGACCCAGTACTTC.